A single sample is the source of the 23 T cell receptor beta chains below, sequenced in a study of blood T cell repertoires in COVID-19. Assay used: immunoSEQ multiplex PCR; TCRdb lists only in-frame clones, some missing. The repertoire holds roughly 280,000 clones, with 86% as singletons. Input material: peripheral blood. Every receptor here comes from a man aged 35 to 55 with active or convalescent COVID-19.

This clone was observed once. The junction differs from germline at one of its ends, possibly a read error. This chain links TRBV15 with TRBJ2-1, with 9 positions matching TRBD2. Per germline, CDR1 LNHNV and CDR2 YYDKDF (reference sequence). The CDR3 has 17 residues. Written as DNA, the CDR3 is TGTGCCACCAGCCGAGAAGGCCCCGTAGCGGGAGTTTATACGCAGTTCTTC. Amino acid sequence: CATSREGPVAGVYTQFF.

The chain recombines TRBV27 with TRBJ1-6; TRBD1 aligns across 11 bases. The V and J ends lost 5 bases and 4 bases, in that order; junction bases with no gene match: 10. The CDR3 has 18 amino acids. Germline lookup yields CDR1 MNHEY and CDR2 SMNVEV (reference sequence). The CDR3 bases are TGTGCCAGCAGTCTGGACAGGGGGCGTTCGAATTATAATTCACCCCTCCACTTT. It specifies CASSLDRGRSNYNSPLHF.

V and J are TRBV3-1 (or the pseudogene TRBV3-2) and TRBJ1-1; no definite D call. Deletions cut 4 bases from V and 5 bases from J, with 8 bases between. Per the germline V gene, CDR1 is LGHDT and CDR2 is YNNKEL (reference sequence). The CDR3 spans 12 residues. CDR3 residues: CASSPSGTEAFF. Written as DNA, the CDR3 is TGTGCCAGCAGCCCCTCGGGGACTGAAGCTTTCTTT.

The V gene is TRBV18, the J gene TRBJ1-3; a possible D gene is TRBD1 (5 bases). The ends were cut back, 3 bases at V and 0 bases at J, with 12 bases in the middle. CDR3 length: 16 amino acids. Looked up from germline, CDR1 is KGHSH and CDR2 is LQKENI. In nucleotides, the CDR3 is TGTGCCAGCTCACCTCGACAGACTAGCTCTGGAAACACCATATATTTT. The encoded protein is CASSPRQTSSGNTIYF.

The CDR3 protein is CATSRATGGDGYTF. CDR3 coding DNA: TGTGCCACCAGCAGAGCCACAGGGGGCGATGGCTACACCTTC. The rearrangement links TRBV15 to TRBJ1-2; 9 bases are shared with TRBD1. Per germline, CDR1 LNHNV and CDR2 YYDKDF (reference sequence). With V trimmed by 1 base and J by 6 bases, 3 bases remained unmatched. The CDR3 sequence is 14 residues long. Combining the CDR3 with reference TRBV15 and TRBJ1-2 gives the whole variable domain DAMVIQNPRYQVTQFGKPVTLSCSQTLNHNVMYWYQQKSSQAPKLLFHYYDKDFNNEADTPDNFQSRRPNTSFCFLDIRSPGLGDTAMYLCATSRATGGDGYTFGSGTRLTVV.

The chain links TRBV28 to TRBJ1-5, with 9 positions matching TRBD1. The CDR3 covers 16 residues. Trimming at V came to 7 bases and at J to 9 bases, leaving 16 bases not matched to a gene. Germline assignment: CDR1 MDHEN and CDR2 SYDVKM. The CDR3: CASKRNLGTGFSPQHF. The CDR3 nucleotides read TGTGCCAGCAAACGGAATCTAGGGACAGGGTTTTCGCCCCAGCATTTT.

CDR3 residues: CASTSGGLYTDTQYF. As DNA, the CDR3 is TGTGCCAGTACCTCGGGAGGGCTTTACACAGATACGCAGTATTTT. This chain links TRBV19 with TRBJ2-3; 8 nucleotides align to TRBD2. The CDR3 is 15 residues long. Germline values: CDR1 LNHDA, CDR2 SQIVND (reference sequence). The ends lost 7 bases at V and 2 bases at J; junction bases unmatched: 8. The entire variable domain, with the rest obtained from reference TRBV19 and TRBJ2-3, is as follows: DGGITQSPKYLFRKEGQNVTLSCEQNLNHDAMYWYRQDPGQGLRLIYYSQIVNDFQKGDIAEGYSVSREKKESFPLTVTSAQKNPTAFYLCASTSGGLYTDTQYFGPGTRLTVL.

The chain carries TRBV11-2 and TRBJ2-3; no clear D gene. Germline V CDR1 and CDR2: SGHAT, FQNNGV. The V gene lost 1 base and the J gene lost 2 bases, with 10 bases spanning the gap. This CDR3 contains 15 residues. The CDR3 sequence: CASSLVSAVTDTQYF. CDR3 sequence (DNA): TGTGCCAGCAGCTTAGTTAGTGCGGTCACAGATACGCAGTATTTT. Full variable domain (outside the CDR3, taken from reference TRBV11-2 and TRBJ2-3): EAGVAQSPRYKIIEKRQSVAFWCNPISGHATLYWYQQILGQGPKLLIQFQNNGVVDDSQLPKDRFSAERLKGVDSTLKIQPAKLEDSAVYLCASSLVSAVTDTQYFGPGTRLTVL.

This clone has a handful of counts. The genes are TRBV12-3 or TRBV12-4 and TRBJ2-2; TRBD1 is a possible D gene (6 bases). The CDR3 contains 13 residues. Trimming took off 10 bases at V and 3 bases at J, with 12 bases between the two ends. The CDR3 sequence: CATTTGDTGELFF. The DNA of the CDR3 is TGTGCCACCACGACAGGAGACACCGGGGAGCTGTTTTTT.

The chain uses TRBV7-3 and TRBJ2-1; D possibly corresponds to TRBD1 (5 bases). There are 20 residues in the CDR3. The V gene's germline CDR1 is SGHTA and CDR2 FQGTGA. Trimming shortened V by 1 base and J by 4 bases, and 26 bases separated the two germline ends. The CDR3 reads CASSLKVGSRAQIEYNEQFF. The CDR3 region has the DNA TGTGCCAGCAGCTTAAAGGTGGGAAGCAGGGCCCAAATCGAGTACAATGAGCAGTTCTTC.

The V gene is TRBV7-2, the J gene TRBJ2-7; 7 bases line up with TRBD2. Losses at the gene ends were 3 bases for V and 4 bases for J; bases not matched to a gene: 6. Germline V gene data show CDR1 as SGHTA and CDR2 as FQGNSA. The CDR3 sequence is 14 residues long. In DNA form, the CDR3 reads TGTGCCAGCAGCTTCCTAGCGGATGGGTACGAGCAGTACTTC. This codes for CASSFLADGYEQYF.

The genes are TRBV5-4 and TRBJ2-5; possibly TRBD2 for D (5 bases). In germline, CDR1 is SGHNT, CDR2 YYREEE (reference sequence). The germline V and J ends were trimmed by 0 bases and 5 bases, with 20 bases remaining between them. The CDR3 has 17 residues. CDR3 residues: CASSLAPGIQALETQYF. The DNA for the CDR3 is TGTGCCAGCAGCTTGGCGCCCGGGATTCAGGCTCTGGAGACCCAGTACTTC.

This clone appeared a few times. The gene calls are TRBV11-2 and TRBJ1-2; possibly TRBD1 for D (5 bases). This CDR3 has 16 residues. Per germline, CDR1 SGHAT and CDR2 FQNNGV. V shed 5 bases and J shed 4 bases, with 20 bases lying between them. The CDR3 DNA follows: TGTGCCAGCAGCCCCGGGGGTTCCTTGAGACTCTATGGCTACACCTTC. This codes for CASSPGGSLRLYGYTF.

CDR3 sequence (DNA): TGTGCCAGCTCACCTAGAGGAGATTTTCAGCAGCCCCAGCATTTT. Its protein is CASSPRGDFQQPQHF. The rearrangement links TRBV18 to TRBJ1-5; D is unclear. V lost 3 bases, J lost 7 bases, and 16 bases lay in between. CDR3 size: 15 residues. Germline values: CDR1 KGHSH, CDR2 LQKENI.

This chain links TRBV28 with TRBJ2-7; TRBD2 matches at 7 bases. J was trimmed by 6 bases and V by 6 bases; bases with no gene match: 5. Per germline, CDR1 MDHEN and CDR2 SYDVKM. CDR3 length: 12 amino acids. Written as DNA, the CDR3 is TGTGCCAGCAGGGAGGGCGGGGGCGAGCAGTACTTC. It yields the protein CASREGGGEQYF.

The CDR3 DNA follows: TGTGCCACCAGTGCCCCGGGACAGTCTCTATATGGCTACACCTTC. Translating gives CATSAPGQSLYGYTF. This chain uses TRBV24-1 with TRBJ1-2, with 7 bases aligning to TRBD1. The V segment lost 5 bases and the J segment 5 bases; nucleotides outside the gene matches: 10. Germline assignment: CDR1 KGHDR and CDR2 SFDVKD. This CDR3 has 15 amino acids.

This CDR3 reads CASSPGTVNTGELFF. CDR3 DNA: TGCGCCAGCAGCCCGGGGACTGTGAACACCGGGGAGCTGTTTTTT. The chain couples TRBV5-1 to TRBJ2-2; possible D gene TRBD2, 6 bases. This CDR3 spans 15 amino acids. Trimming stripped 4 bases from V and 1 base from J, with 11 bases between. Germline CDR1 is SGHRS and CDR2 is YFSETQ.

This chain uses TRBV15 with TRBJ2-1; TRBD2 agrees at 7 bases. V trimming: 0 bases; J trimming: 5 bases; junction bases outside the gene matches: 4. The CDR3 covers 15 residues. Germline CDR1 and CDR2: LNHNV and YYDKDF (reference sequence). In nucleotides, the CDR3 is TGTGCCACCAGCAGAGAGGGCGGGGGAGACAATGAGCAGTTCTTC. This sequence encodes CATSREGGGDNEQFF.

This clone was picked up one time. The V gene is TRBV11-3, the J gene TRBJ2-7; 12 bases are a match to TRBD2. CDR3 size: 15 residues. CDR1 SGHNT and CDR2 YENEEA come from the germline V gene. V shed 7 bases, J shed 6 bases, and the junction held 10 bases outside the gene matches. This chain's CDR3 is CASNLAGGPVGEQYF. The CDR3 DNA reads as TGTGCCAGCAACCTAGCGGGAGGGCCAGTGGGCGAGCAGTACTTC.

The chain carries TRBV5-6 and TRBJ2-5; no definite D call. There are 13 residues in the CDR3. V lost 4 bases, J lost 5 bases, and 12 bases lay in between. Germline V gene lookup returns CDR1 SGHDT and CDR2 YYEEEE. The CDR3 loop is CASSAKNWETQYF. CDR3 DNA sequence: TGTGCCAGCAGCGCAAAGAACTGGGAGACCCAGTACTTC.

The chain recombines TRBV19 with TRBJ1-6, with TRBD1 as a possible D gene (5 bases). The CDR3 consists of 15 residues. V was cut by 5 bases and J by 3 bases, with 11 bases left in between. Germline-derived CDR1 and CDR2 are LNHDA and SQIVND (reference sequence). CDR3 protein: CASSPRDYYNSPLHF. DNA of the CDR3: TGTGCCAGTAGTCCCCGGGACTACTATAATTCACCCCTCCACTTT.

This sequence joins TRBV4-2 and TRBJ2-2; 11 positions match TRBD2. V dropped 4 bases and J dropped 4; count of bases not matched to a gene: 11. Germline V gene lookup returns CDR1 LGHNA and CDR2 YNFKEQ. The CDR3 runs to 18 residues. The CDR3: CASSRSGRALVGTGELFF. The DNA for the CDR3 is TGTGCCAGCAGCCGTAGCGGGAGGGCCCTCGTTGGCACCGGGGAGCTGTTTTTT.

The chain recombines TRBV10-2 with TRBJ2-2; no definite D call. The CDR3 consists of 13 residues. V gave up 5 bases and J gave up 4 bases, with 8 bases separating them. The germline gives CDR1 WSHSY, CDR2 SAAADI. The CDR3 loop is CASSSGGTGELFF. The CDR3, as DNA: TGCGCCAGCAGTTCGGGTGGCACCGGGGAGCTGTTTTTT.